The 21 T cell receptor beta chains listed next were all sequenced from one sample in a study of blood T cell repertoires in COVID-19. The data were produced by immunoSEQ multiplex PCR, yet TCRdb's version contains in-frame clones alone and is incomplete. The table shows fewer than 250,000 clones, with approximately 90% occurring only once. Sample: peripheral blood. These receptors were taken from a woman between 40 and 55 years old who had recovered from COVID-19.

V gene TRBV6-6 combines with J gene TRBJ2-7, with TRBD1 as a possible D gene (6 bases). V dropped 2 bases and J dropped 2 bases, with 13 bases sitting between them. Germline V gene sequence: CDR1 MNHNY, CDR2 SVGAGI (reference sequence). CDR3 length: 15 amino acids. This chain's CDR3 is CASSYTQGIPYEQYF. The DNA for the CDR3 is TGTGCCAGCAGTTACACACAGGGTATTCCCTACGAGCAGTACTTC.

The chain recombines TRBV19 with TRBJ1-1; 12 bases agree with TRBD1. Germline trimming cut 7 bases from V and 6 bases from J; bases unmatched to any gene: 6. Germline CDR1 is LNHDA and CDR2 is SQIVND (reference sequence). The CDR3 totals 14 residues. The CDR3 loop is CASTGQGALAEAFF. The CDR3 coding sequence is TGTGCCAGTACGGGACAGGGGGCTTTGGCTGAAGCTTTCTTT.

This clone was seen a handful of times. The V call is TRBV11-3, the J call TRBJ2-7; 8 nucleotides match TRBD1. The length of the CDR3 is 15 residues. Trimming cost V 4 bases and J 0 bases; bases outside gene matches: 5. Germline V gene data show CDR1 as SGHNT and CDR2 as YENEEA. DNA of the CDR3: TGTGCCAGCAGCTCGCGGACAGGGAGCTCCTACGAGCAGTACTTC. Amino acid sequence: CASSSRTGSSYEQYF.

The V call is TRBV3-1 (or the pseudogene TRBV3-2), the J call TRBJ2-3, with a tentative D call TRBD2 (6 bases). In germline, CDR1 is LGHDT, CDR2 YNNKEL (reference sequence). V lost 4 bases and J 5 bases, leaving 19 bases between the germline ends. The CDR3 extends over 16 amino acids. CDR3 loop: CASSPTGAGRLDTQYF. The CDR3 DNA sequence: TGTGCCAGCAGCCCCACCGGGGCGGGACGATTAGATACGCAGTATTTT.

The chain employs TRBV4-2 and TRBJ2-7; a weak D match, TRBD1 (5 bases). The CDR3 covers 14 residues. Germline CDR1 is LGHNA and CDR2 is YNFKEQ. Trimming cost V 0 bases and J 4 bases, with 10 bases left between them. This CDR3 is CASSQDQTGYEQYF. DNA of the CDR3: TGTGCCAGCAGCCAAGATCAAACAGGATACGAGCAGTACTTC.

V gene TRBV6-5 combines with J gene TRBJ2-7, with D perhaps matching TRBD1 (5 bases). Trimming removed 6 bases at V and 1 base at J, with 13 bases between. CDR1 is MNHEY, CDR2 SVGAGI, per germline. CDR3 length equals 14 residues. CDR3 bases: TGTGCCAGCAGGGACCGAGGACAATCCTACGAGCAGTACTTC. Translation: CASRDRGQSYEQYF.

The chain is built from TRBV4-3 and TRBJ2-1; TRBD2 agrees at 10 bases. The trim removed 1 base at V and 3 bases at J, leaving 3 bases unmatched. Germline CDR1 and CDR2: LGHNA and YSLEER. The CDR3 contains 16 residues. The CDR3 is CASSQVASGGYNEQFF. CDR3 bases: TGCGCCAGCAGCCAAGTTGCTAGCGGGGGCTACAATGAGCAGTTCTTC.

The chain combines TRBV20-1 with TRBJ1-6; the D is unclear. V shed 3 bases and J shed 5 bases, with 17 bases lying between them. The CDR3 contains 16 residues. Per the germline V gene, CDR1 is DFQATT and CDR2 is SNEGSKA (reference sequence). CDR3 sequence: CSASNPEPYDNSPLHF. The DNA of the CDR3 is TGCAGTGCTAGTAATCCGGAGCCTTACGATAATTCACCCCTCCACTTT.

The gene calls are TRBV4-2 and TRBJ1-2; 7 bases agree with TRBD1. Germline V gene data show CDR1 as LGHNA and CDR2 as YNFKEQ. V dropped 0 bases and J dropped 4; count of bases not matched to a gene: 8. This CDR3 comprises 16 residues. For the CDR3, the DNA is TGTGCCAGCAGCCAAGATGGAACAGGGGCCAGCTATGGCTACACCTTC. Translating gives CASSQDGTGASYGYTF.

The chain combines TRBV29-1 with TRBJ2-3; 13 bases align to TRBD2. J gave up 4 bases and V 4 bases, and 8 bases lay outside the gene matches. Germline-derived CDR1 and CDR2 are SQVTM and ANQGSEA. CDR3 length equals 16 residues. CDR3 sequence reads: CSVVKGTSGTADTQYF. CDR3 nucleotide sequence: TGCAGCGTTGTGAAGGGGACTAGCGGGACGGCAGATACGCAGTATTTT.

This sequence joins TRBV28 and TRBJ1-3; D gene ambiguous. The CDR3 is made up of 17 amino acids. V lost 1 base and J lost 0, with 13 bases in between. Germline V gives CDR1 MDHEN, CDR2 SYDVKM. Here the CDR3 DNA reads TGTGCCAGCAGTTTATATTCCCGGAGCTACTCTGGAAACACCATATATTTT. Translation: CASSLYSRSYSGNTIYF.

This sequence joins TRBV19 and TRBJ2-2, with TRBD1 matching 7 bases. Germline CDR1 and CDR2: LNHDA and SQIVND (reference sequence). This CDR3 has 16 amino acids. The V gene end was trimmed by 3 bases and the J gene end by 4 bases; junction bases not matched to a gene: 8. The CDR3: CASSINTGVITGELFF. Written as DNA, the CDR3 is TGTGCCAGTAGTATTAACACAGGGGTTATCACCGGGGAGCTGTTTTTT.

The CDR3 nucleotides read TGTGCCAGCAGGTCAGGGGGCTTAAGCACAGATACGCAGTATTTT. Translating gives CASRSGGLSTDTQYF. The V gene is TRBV2, the J gene TRBJ2-3, with TRBD1 matching over 8 bases. In germline, CDR1 is SNHLY, CDR2 FYNNEI. The ends lost 6 bases at V and 0 bases at J; junction bases unmatched: 5. The CDR3 length is 15 residues.

This clone occurred once. CDR3 protein: CASGLTSQGASVAQHF. The CDR3 DNA reads TGTGCTAGTGGTTTGACCTCACAGGGGGCGTCCGTAGCCCAGCATTTT. V gene TRBV12-5 combines with J gene TRBJ1-5, with 9 bases lining up with TRBD1. There are 16 residues in the CDR3. The junction had 13 bases not matched to a gene; V was cut back by 2 bases and J by 11 bases. From germline, CDR1 is LGHNT and CDR2 FRNRAP.

This chain connects TRBV14 to TRBJ2-7, with 13 bases aligning to TRBD2. Germline lookup yields CDR1 SGHDN and CDR2 FVKESK. The CDR3 length is 21 residues. The V and J ends lost 1 base and 3 bases, in that order; junction bases with no gene match: 18. The DNA for the CDR3 is TGTGCCAGCAGCCAAGCTGTCCAAGCCGTGGGGACTAGCGGGGCCGTCTACGAGCAGTACTTC. Protein: CASSQAVQAVGTSGAVYEQYF.

This clone was observed a single time. The rearrangement joins TRBV19 to TRBJ2-7; 7 nucleotides agree with TRBD1. The length of the CDR3 is 14 residues. The germline CDR1 and CDR2 sequences are LNHDA and SQIVND (reference sequence). The V segment lost 5 bases and the J segment 1 base; nucleotides outside the gene matches: 5. This chain's CDR3 is CASSRTGDSYEQYF. The CDR3 DNA reads TGTGCCAGTAGTCGTACAGGGGATTCCTACGAGCAGTACTTC.

V usage is TRBV6-2 or TRBV6-3 and J usage is TRBJ2-7, with 8 bases that match TRBD2. From germline, CDR1 is MNHEY and CDR2 SVGEGT. Trimming cost V 0 bases and J 3 bases; bases outside gene matches: 7. This CDR3 is built from 16 residues. For the CDR3, the DNA is TGTGCCAGCAGTTACTCCCAAACGGGAGGGCGCTACGAGCAGTACTTC. This codes for CASSYSQTGGRYEQYF.

Note on this clone: At the DNA level, this CDR3 is encoded by other sequences in the same sample as well. The CDR3 region is CAWSVPGGTGELFF. As DNA, the CDR3 is TGTGCCTGGAGTGTACCGGGGGGTACCGGGGAGCTGTTTTTT. This chain connects TRBV30 to TRBJ2-2, with TRBD2 matching 7 bases. CDR1 is GTSNPN and CDR2 is SVGIG in the germline V gene (reference sequence). The CDR3 has 14 residues. V trimming: 0 bases; J trimming: 5 bases; junction bases outside the gene matches: 3.

The V and J genes are TRBV24-1 and TRBJ2-5, with 11 nucleotides matching TRBD1. The CDR3 length is 15 residues. V trimming: 2 bases; J trimming: 4 bases; junction bases outside the gene matches: 2. Germline CDR1 and CDR2: KGHDR and SFDVKD. The CDR3 bases are TGTGCCACCAGTGATTGGACAGGGGGCGCAGAGACCCAGTACTTC. Amino acids: CATSDWTGGAETQYF.

In DNA form, the CDR3 reads TGTGCCAGCAGGCAGGGAACGGATTACACCTTC. It encodes CASRQGTDYTF. The chain is built from TRBV4-2 and TRBJ1-2, with a weak D call TRBD1 (5 bases). V lost 6 bases to trimming and J lost 11 bases, with 13 bases between them. In germline, CDR1 is LGHNA, CDR2 YNFKEQ. This CDR3 has 11 residues.

The chain joins TRBV30 to TRBJ1-5, with 9 bases that match TRBD1. V lost 0 bases and J lost 6; bases outside the gene matches: 9. Germline V CDR1 and CDR2: GTSNPN, SVGIG (reference sequence). This CDR3 region has 16 residues. The CDR3 protein is CAWSVQGTGLGQPQHF. The CDR3 nucleotides read TGTGCCTGGAGTGTACAAGGGACAGGGTTGGGTCAGCCCCAGCATTTT.